This passage covers 25 T cell receptor beta chains from one sample sequenced in a study of technical replicates of blood from a few donors. Produced via immunoSEQ multiplex PCR; TCRdb's table is partial and in-frame only. The sample includes about 59,000 clones, 93% of them seen just once. The specimen sequenced was PBMCs. These receptors were taken from a human donor in good health. Some clones in this sample may be carry-over from other donors' samples.

The J gene is TRBJ2-5, the V gene TRBV29-1; 10 positions match TRBD2. This CDR3 has 15 residues. The V gene's germline CDR1 is SQVTM and CDR2 ANQGSEA. With V trimmed by 4 bases and J by 7 bases, 12 bases remained unmatched. The CDR3 protein is CSVVTSGVLLGTQYF. In nucleotides, the CDR3 is TGCAGCGTTGTTACTAGCGGGGTCCTTCTAGGGACCCAGTACTTC.

The CDR3 loop is CAIRGEGSVEQYF. CDR3 bases: TGTGCCATCAGGGGGGAGGGTTCAGTCGAGCAGTACTTC. The chain combines TRBV10-3 with TRBJ2-7, with 7 bases fitting TRBD2. This CDR3 has 13 residues. CDR1 and CDR2 (germline): ENHRY, SYGVKD. The V and J ends lost 6 bases and 6 bases, in that order; junction bases with no gene match: 8.

The V call is TRBV5-3, the J call TRBJ2-1, with TRBD1 matching 7 bases. TRBV5-3 is an ORF, with its function uncertain. The CDR3 consists of 12 residues. After removal of 4 bases from V and 8 bases from J, the junction contained 3 bases not matched to a gene. The CDR3 reads CARSPRGHEQFF. In DNA, the CDR3 is TGTGCCAGAAGCCCGAGGGGGCATGAGCAGTTCTTC.

This sequence joins TRBV7-3 and TRBJ2-7, with 9 bases identical to TRBD2. V gave up 5 bases and J gave up 6 bases; unmatched junction bases: 8. CDR1 and CDR2 (germline): SGHTA, FQGTGA. CDR3 length equals 14 residues. The CDR3 spells CASSPGLASSEQYF. The DNA of the CDR3 is TGTGCCAGCAGCCCTGGACTAGCGTCTTCCGAGCAGTACTTC.

This chain connects TRBV7-8 to TRBJ1-1, with 7 positions matching TRBD1. This CDR3 region has 17 residues. Germline V gene sequence: CDR1 SGHVS, CDR2 FQNEAQ. The V gene end was trimmed by 4 bases and the J gene end by 1 base; junction bases not matched to a gene: 12. The CDR3 nucleotides are TGTGCCAGCAGCTCCCGATTCGACAGGGCCCCGAACACTGAAGCTTTCTTT. This codes for CASSSRFDRAPNTEAFF.

The V call is TRBV6-1, the J call TRBJ2-7, with a weak D call TRBD2 (7 bases). CDR3 length equals 15 residues. The V end lost 1 base, the J end lost 4 bases, and 14 bases lay between the germline ends. Germline CDR1 reads MNHNS; CDR2 reads SASEGT. CDR3 coding DNA: TGTGCCAGCAGTGAAGAAGGGGGGGGGCCTTACGAGCAGTACTTC. Translation: CASSEEGGGPYEQYF.

The V and J genes are TRBV7-9 and TRBJ2-2; tentative D call: TRBD1 (6 bases). CDR1 SEHNR and CDR2 FQNEAQ come from the germline V gene (reference sequence). The ends were cut back, 2 bases at V and 3 bases at J, with 13 bases in the middle. The CDR3 sequence is 16 residues long. Here the CDR3 reads CASSLPTGQDTGELFF. The CDR3 DNA reads TGTGCCAGCAGCTTACCGACAGGTCAAGACACCGGGGAGCTGTTTTTT.

The chain is built from TRBV5-1 and TRBJ1-5; 9 positions match TRBD1. V lost 0 bases to trimming and J lost 4 bases; unmatched junction nucleotides: 2. Germline CDR1 is SGHRS and CDR2 is YFSETQ. This CDR3 region has 15 residues. The CDR3 DNA reads TGCGCCAGCAGCTTGGGGGGACAGGGTAATCAGCCCCAGCATTTT. Encoded protein: CASSLGGQGNQPQHF.

The rearrangement uses TRBV27 and TRBJ1-2, with 12 bases aligning to TRBD1. The junction had 8 bases not matched to a gene; V was cut back by 4 bases and J by 8 bases. This CDR3 is built from 15 residues. Germline loops: CDR1 MNHEY, CDR2 SMNVEV (reference sequence). Here the CDR3 reads CASSWGQGAPGGYTF. CDR3 nucleotide sequence: TGTGCCAGCAGTTGGGGACAGGGGGCTCCAGGGGGCTACACCTTC.

The V and J genes are TRBV7-2 and TRBJ1-1, with D possibly TRBD1 on 5 matching bases. Trimming took 7 bases from V and 4 from J, leaving 16 bases between them. The V gene's germline CDR1 is SGHTA and CDR2 FQGNSA. The CDR3 runs to 14 residues. In DNA, the CDR3 is TGTGCCAGCACCGCGGAAAGGGGTCGCACTGAAGCTTTCTTT. Translated, it gives CASTAERGRTEAFF.

This clone is a singleton in its sample. The rearrangement uses TRBV30 and TRBJ1-2, with TRBD1 as a possible D gene (6 bases). Looked up from germline, CDR1 is GTSNPN and CDR2 is SVGIG (reference sequence). This CDR3 contains 13 residues. Trimming removed 3 bases at V and 4 bases at J, with 12 bases between. DNA for the CDR3: TGTGCCTGGAGCCCACAGGGATCCTATGGCTACACCTTC. This codes for CAWSPQGSYGYTF.

The chain is built from TRBV5-1 and TRBJ2-1; TRBD1 matches 8 bases. With V trimmed by 4 bases and J by 3 bases, 9 bases remained unmatched. Germline-derived CDR1 and CDR2 are SGHRS and YFSETQ. The CDR3 consists of 16 residues. CDR3 nucleotides: TGCGCCAGCAGCGCCGGGACAGGAGCCCACTACAATGAGCAGTTCTTC. This sequence encodes CASSAGTGAHYNEQFF.

The chain employs TRBV9 and TRBJ2-7; D is possibly TRBD1 (5 bases). CDR1 SGDLS and CDR2 YYNGEE come from the germline V gene. Trimming removed 0 bases at V and 2 bases at J, with 12 bases between. The CDR3 sequence is 15 residues long. The CDR3 region is CASSVGPAGPYEQYF. The CDR3 bases are TGTGCCAGCAGCGTAGGCCCAGCAGGGCCCTACGAGCAGTACTTC.

The chain links TRBV7-2 to TRBJ2-1; 7 bases are shared with TRBD2. The CDR3 is made up of 11 amino acids. The V and J ends lost 1 base and 16 bases, in that order; junction bases with no gene match: 4. The germline V gene has CDR1 SGHTA and CDR2 FQGNSA. The CDR3 reads CASSLVGTTFF. The DNA for the CDR3 is TGTGCCAGCAGCTTAGTAGGGACTACCTTCTTC.

Only one count was recorded for this clone. This chain links TRBV7-2 with TRBJ2-2; D may be TRBD2 (5 bases). CDR3 length: 17 amino acids. V lost 0 bases and J lost 3, with 14 bases in between. The germline gives CDR1 SGHTA, CDR2 FQGNSA. CDR3 DNA sequence: TGTGCCAGCAGCTTAGCAGCTAGGGCGGAGGACACCGGGGAGCTGTTTTTT. Translated: CASSLAARAEDTGELFF. Using reference TRBV7-2 and TRBJ2-2 for the parts outside the CDR3, the full variable domain is GAGVSQSPSNKVTEKGKDVELRCDPISGHTALYWYRQSLGQGLEFLIYFQGNSAPDKSGLPSDRFSAERTGGSVSTLTIQRTQQEDSAVYLCASSLAARAEDTGELFFGEGSRLTVL.

The V call is TRBV29-1, the J call TRBJ2-5; tentatively, D is TRBD1 (5 bases). This CDR3 is 12 amino acids long. The V gene lost 4 bases and the J gene lost 5 bases, with 11 bases spanning the gap. Per the germline V gene, CDR1 is SQVTM and CDR2 is ANQGSEA. CDR3 protein: CSVVVGRETQYF. For the CDR3, the DNA is TGCAGCGTTGTAGTGGGGCGGGAGACCCAGTACTTC.

The chain has TRBV7-2 and TRBJ2-7; 10 bases are shared with TRBD2. The junction had 13 bases not matched to a gene; V was cut back by 5 bases and J by 9 bases. The germline CDR1 and CDR2 sequences are SGHTA and FQGNSA. This CDR3 spans 15 amino acids. The CDR3 region is CASSPGLAGAPRQYF. In DNA, the CDR3 is TGTGCCAGCAGCCCGGGTCTAGCGGGGGCCCCGCGGCAGTACTTC.

The chain combines TRBV4-2 with TRBJ2-7, with TRBD2 as a possible D gene (6 bases). With 0 bases removed from V and 3 bases from J, the gap between germline ends came to 9 bases. The CDR3 totals 14 residues. Germline CDR1 LGHNA, CDR2 YNFKEQ. The CDR3 DNA reads as TGTGCCAGCAGCCAAGACCGGGGGAGCTACGAGCAGTACTTC. The encoded protein is CASSQDRGSYEQYF.

The V gene is TRBV6-6, the J gene TRBJ1-3; D remains ambiguous. The V and J ends lost 7 bases and 4 bases respectively, with 14 bases between them. The germline V gene has CDR1 MNHNY and CDR2 SVGAGI (reference sequence). The CDR3 runs to 14 residues. CDR3 region: CASNGAARGNTIYF. Written as DNA, the CDR3 is TGTGCCAGCAATGGCGCGGCTCGGGGAAACACCATATATTTT.

The rearrangement joins TRBV7-6 to TRBJ2-3, with D perhaps TRBD1 (5 bases). V lost 5 bases, J lost 2 bases, and 14 bases lay in between. Germline V gives CDR1 SGHVS, CDR2 FNYEAQ. This CDR3 has 15 residues. The CDR3 DNA reads TGTGCCAGCAGCCCACCCGGCAGGGTCACAGATACGCAGTATTTT. Amino acids: CASSPPGRVTDTQYF.

This clone has a single count. The chain couples TRBV6-1 to TRBJ1-1; TRBD1 might be the D (5 bases). CDR3 length: 12 amino acids. V was clipped by 3 bases and J by 5 bases, with 7 bases between them. CDR1 and CDR2 from the germline V gene are MNHNS and SASEGT. The CDR3 sequence is CASSERQTEAFF. The CDR3 nucleotides are TGTGCCAGCAGTGAGAGACAGACTGAAGCTTTCTTT.

CDR3 coding DNA: TGTGCCAGCAGCAGAATGACAGGGGTGGAAACAGATACGCAGTATTTT. It codes for CASSRMTGVETDTQYF. This chain joins TRBV5-4 and TRBJ2-3, with TRBD1 identical over 8 bases. The CDR3 length is 16 residues. The trim removed 4 bases at V and 3 bases at J, leaving 10 bases unmatched. Germline CDR1 is SGHNT and CDR2 is YYREEE (reference sequence). Using reference TRBV5-4 and TRBJ2-3 for the parts outside the CDR3, the full variable domain is ETGVTQSPTHLIKTRGQQVTLRCSSQSGHNTVSWYQQALGQGPQFIFQYYREEENGRGNFPPRFSGLQFPNYSSELNVNALELDDSALYLCASSRMTGVETDTQYFGPGTRLTVL.

The genes are TRBV10-3 and TRBJ1-5; 8 positions agree with TRBD1. Germline V gene lookup returns CDR1 ENHRY and CDR2 SYGVKD. This CDR3 spans 15 amino acids. V lost 3 bases and J lost 6; bases outside the gene matches: 7. Written as DNA, the CDR3 is TGTGCCATCAGTGACGATGGACAGGGAAGTCAGCCCCAGCATTTT. Encoded protein: CAISDDGQGSQPQHF.

The chain has TRBV29-1 and TRBJ2-2; possibly TRBD1 for D (5 bases). Germline V gives CDR1 SQVTM, CDR2 ANQGSEA. The V gene lost 6 bases and the J gene lost 4 bases, with 18 bases spanning the gap. This CDR3 has 15 amino acids. The CDR3 region is CSVQTDKSITGELFF. The CDR3 DNA follows: TGCAGCGTCCAGACGGACAAGTCCATCACCGGGGAGCTGTTTTTT.

The chain couples TRBV7-6 to TRBJ2-3; a possible D gene is TRBD1 (6 bases). This CDR3 contains 15 residues. The V end was cut by 3 bases, the J end by 0 bases, with 10 bases between. CDR1 is SGHVS and CDR2 is FNYEAQ in the germline V gene. CDR3 in amino acids: CASSLGASSTDTQYF. The CDR3 region has the DNA TGTGCCAGCAGCTTGGGGGCCTCTAGCACAGATACGCAGTATTTT.